A single sample is the source of the 9 T cell receptor beta chains below, sequenced in a study of glioma-infiltrating T cells. Amplification of TCR alpha and beta CDR3 regions from RNA used iRepertoire nested multiplex PCR. TCRdb analysed the multiplex PCR reads with MiXCR anew, one entry per CDR3 protein. The profile shows some 40,000 distinct CDR3 sequences, more than 20% of them singletons. The sample comprised glioma tissue, nonneoplastic brain tissue, or PBMCs (not recorded which). The receptor source for this set is a human donor with low-grade glioma or glioblastoma, undergoing nonglioma brain surgery, or in good health (not recorded which).

This clonotype has ten or more counts. The rearrangement uses TRBV2 and TRBJ1-5; D gene uncertain. CDR3 length: 14 amino acids. Germline V CDR1 and CDR2: SNHLY, FYNNEI. V lost 8 bases and J lost 4, with 15 bases in between. The CDR3 sequence: CASGSFFLNQPQHF. CDR3 coding DNA: TGTGCCAGCGGGAGTTTTTTCCTAAATCAGCCCCAGCATTTT.

This clonotype was seen at least ten times. V usage is TRBV2 and J usage is TRBJ1-5; D is possibly TRBD1 (5 bases). The CDR3 contains 14 residues. V was pared by 4 bases and J by 2 bases, with 9 bases between. From germline, CDR1 is SNHLY and CDR2 FYNNEI. CDR3 sequence: CASSVAGRNQPQHF. The DNA of the CDR3 is TGTGCCAGCAGTGTTGCAGGGCGCAATCAGCCCCAGCATTTT.

This clonotype was counted a single time. The junction and the germline gene differ at one end; a read error may be behind it. The rearrangement joins TRBV5-5 to TRBJ2-1; D possibly matches TRBD1 or TRBD2 (5 bases each). CDR1 is SGHKS, CDR2 YYEKEE, per germline (reference sequence). The CDR3 has 16 amino acids. CDR3 region: CASRFLPGPQGHEQFF. As DNA, the CDR3 is TGTGCCAGCCGCTTCCTACCGGGACCCCAGGGACATGAGCAGTTCTTC.

This clonotype came up many times. CDR3 residues: CASSYSIGTGTYSYEQYF. CDR3 sequence (DNA): TGTGCCAGCAGTTACTCGATTGGGACAGGGACCTACTCCTACGAGCAGTACTTC. The chain joins TRBV6-6 to TRBJ2-7; TRBD1 aligns across 9 bases. V lost 0 bases to trimming and J lost 0 bases; unmatched junction nucleotides: 9. The CDR3 length is 18 residues. Germline CDR1 MNHNY, CDR2 SVGAGI (reference sequence).

This clonotype was detected ten times or more. The V and J genes are TRBV2 and TRBJ2-3, with TRBD2 matching 7 bases. The V and J ends lost 6 bases and 4 bases, in that order; junction bases with no gene match: 7. The germline V gene encodes CDR1 SNHLY and CDR2 FYNNEI. This CDR3 spans 14 amino acids. DNA for the CDR3: TGTGCCAGCAGAAGCGGGATGACCGCAGATACGCAGTATTTT. Translation gives CASRSGMTADTQYF.

This clonotype was detected only once. A clone one base away is much larger, so this may be a read error. The rearrangement joins TRBV7-9 to TRBJ2-7, with D possibly being TRBD1 (6 bases). CDR3 length: 16 residues. Germline lookup yields CDR1 SEHNR and CDR2 FQNEAQ (reference sequence). V lost 1 base, J lost 1 base, and 14 bases lay in between. The CDR3 coding sequence is TGTGCCAGCAGCTTAGGGGCCGGGACACGGTCCTACGAGCAGTACTTC. Protein: CASSLGAGTRSYEQYF.

The V and J genes are TRBV20-1 and TRBJ1-1, with unresolved D. Germline V gives CDR1 DFQATT, CDR2 SNEGSKA (reference sequence). Between the trimmed V and J ends, which lost 3 bases and 8 bases, there was a span of 10 bases. CDR3 length equals 11 residues. The CDR3 loop reads CSASKGTEAFF. The CDR3 bases are TGCAGTGCTAGTAAGGGAACCGAAGCTTTCTTT.

Many counts were recorded for this clonotype. The chain uses TRBV3-1 and TRBJ1-1; D unclear. Trimming cost V 1 base and J 11 bases, with 14 bases left between them. The CDR3 is 13 amino acids. Germline V gene lookup returns CDR1 LGHDT and CDR2 YNNKEL (reference sequence). This chain's CDR3 is CASSQVTGNMAFF. The CDR3 DNA reads TGTGCCAGCAGCCAAGTGACTGGGAACATGGCTTTCTTT.

The chain links TRBV20-1 to TRBJ1-2; 8 bases fit TRBD1. CDR3 length: 12 residues. Trimming at V came to 5 bases and at J to 8 bases, leaving 7 bases not matched to a gene. Germline CDR1 is DFQATT and CDR2 is SNEGSKA (reference sequence). CDR3 in amino acids: CSAEDREEGYTF. The CDR3 nucleotides are TGCAGTGCTGAGGACAGGGAAGAGGGCTACACCTTC.